This TCR beta chain comes out of a study of ipilimumab plus nivolumab after autologous stem cell transplantation. As for the study in general: Median doses per patient: roughly 5 ipilimumab, under 10 nivolumab. The DLBCL group included primary refractory and relapsed cases. Study-wide points: Per the authors, repertoire, Treg and microbiota data justify further study.

Clones were read by immunoSEQ multiplex PCR, and TCRdb kept only the in-frame ones, dropping some. The sample has approximately 84,000 clones; 83% are singletons. CDR1 and CDR2 from the germline V gene are SGHKS and YYEKEE (reference sequence). This CDR3 has 13 residues. The ends lost 4 bases at V and 4 bases at J; junction bases unmatched: 5. In regard to this clone: Its target is not known.

The J gene is TRBJ2-7, the V gene TRBV5-5; 7 bases line up with TRBD2. Source: PBMCs, taken in a trial of ipilimumab plus nivolumab as post-transplant consolidation. The receptor comes from a male donor with diffuse large B-cell lymphoma. The CDR3 loop reads CASSPGTTYEQYF. The CDR3 DNA reads TGTGCCAGCAGCCCCGGGACTACTTACGAGCAGTACTTC.